A single sample gave rise to the 11 T cell receptor beta chains below, sequenced in a study of T-cell memory formation after mild COVID-19. TCRdb re-called the 5' RACE reads with MiXCR, one entry per CDR3 protein. Of about 200,000 distinct CDR3 sequences listed, over 9.5% are singletons. The sequenced sample was PBMCs or a T cell subset sorted from them (not recorded which). These receptors originate from a man aged 18 to 30 who had mild COVID-19 (a few samples of this study predate the infection). Cell type and time point are not known.

This clonotype has ten or more counts. The chain is built from TRBV7-9 and TRBJ1-6; D call uncertain. Germline assignment: CDR1 SEHNR and CDR2 FQNEAQ (reference sequence). The V end lost 4 bases, the J end lost 8 bases, and 15 bases lay between the germline ends. This CDR3 spans 15 amino acids. In DNA form, the CDR3 reads TGTGCCAGCAGCTCTACCGGCGGATGGGATTCACCCCTCCACTTT. Translation: CASSSTGGWDSPLHF. Full variable domain (rest looked up from reference TRBV7-9 and TRBJ1-6): DTGVSQNPRHKITKRGQNVTFRCDPISEHNRLYWYRQTLGQGPEFLTYFQNEAQLEKSRLLSDRFSAERPKGSFSTLEIQRTEQGDSAMYLCASSSTGGWDSPLHFGNGTRLTVT.

This clonotype was seen a handful of times. The DNA of the CDR3 is TGTGCCAGCAGTTTTATCCAGAACACTGAAGCTTTCTTT. Its translation is CASSFIQNTEAFF. The V and J genes are TRBV12-3 or TRBV12-4 and TRBJ1-1; the D is unclear. The germline V and J ends were trimmed by 3 bases and 1 base, with 6 bases remaining between them. The CDR3 runs to 13 residues.

The chain is built from TRBV6-5 and TRBJ1-1; 7 bases align to TRBD1. Per germline, CDR1 MNHEY and CDR2 SVGAGI. There are 14 residues in the CDR3. The CDR3 DNA is TGTGGAATAGGGACAGAGAAGGTGAACACTGAAGCTTTCTTT. Its translation: CGIGTEKVNTEAFF.

The chain carries TRBV19 and TRBJ1-1; 8 positions match TRBD1. Germline CDR1 and CDR2: LNHDA and SQIVND (reference sequence). V gave up 3 bases and J gave up 6 bases; unmatched junction bases: 6. The CDR3 covers 14 residues. This chain's CDR3 is CASSIVRGHSEAFF. CDR3 in DNA: TGTGCCAGTAGTATCGTCAGGGGGCATTCTGAAGCTTTCTTT. The full variable domain, its missing parts supplied by reference TRBV19 and TRBJ1-1, is DGGITQSPKYLFRKEGQNVTLSCEQNLNHDAMYWYRQDPGQGLRLIYYSQIVNDFQKGDIAEGYSVSREKKESFPLTVTSAQKNPTAFYLCASSIVRGHSEAFFGQGTRLTVV.

This clonotype occurred many times. The chain is built from TRBV7-2 and TRBJ2-7; 8 nucleotides line up with TRBD1. This CDR3 is 16 amino acids long. Trimming at V came to 1 base and at J to 0 bases, leaving 5 bases not matched to a gene. CDR1 SGHTA and CDR2 FQGNSA come from the germline V gene. CDR3 in DNA: TGTGCCAGCAGCTTAGACGCCGGGACAGGCTCCTACGAGCAGTACTTC. This codes for CASSLDAGTGSYEQYF.

V is TRBV5-1 and J is TRBJ1-3; D possibly corresponds to TRBD1 (5 bases). The V and J ends lost 1 base and 0 bases respectively, with 8 bases between them. Germline CDR1 is SGHRS and CDR2 is YFSETQ. The CDR3 spans 15 residues. The CDR3 sequence is CASSLLGTSGNTIYF. The DNA for the CDR3 is TGCGCCAGCAGCTTGTTAGGGACCTCTGGAAACACCATATATTTT.

This chain uses TRBV27 with TRBJ1-1, with D possibly TRBD1 on 6 matching bases. The CDR3 runs 15 residues. V lost 4 bases and J lost 1, with 13 bases in between. Germline lookup yields CDR1 MNHEY and CDR2 SMNVEV (reference sequence). The CDR3 DNA is TGTGCCAGCAGTTCGACAGGAAGGGCGAACACTGAAGCTTTCTTT. Translation gives CASSSTGRANTEAFF.

This clonotype came up a few times. This chain joins TRBV19 and TRBJ1-1; D might be TRBD1 (6 bases). The CDR3 sequence is 14 residues long. Germline-derived CDR1 and CDR2 are LNHDA and SQIVND (reference sequence). The V and J ends lost 2 bases and 6 bases respectively, with 13 bases between them. The chain's CDR3 is CASSIWGQDPEAFF. CDR3 DNA: TGTGCCAGTAGTATATGGGGGCAGGACCCTGAAGCTTTCTTT.

This clonotype is judged medium-sized. This rearrangement joins TRBV20-1 to TRBJ2-5; tentative D call: TRBD2 (6 bases). This CDR3 is built from 14 residues. V gave up 3 bases and J gave up 2 bases, with 13 bases separating them. Germline V CDR1 and CDR2: DFQATT, SNEGSKA (reference sequence). The CDR3 nucleotides read TGCAGTGCTAGGTCCGGGAGTCCACAAGAGACCCAGTACTTC. It translates to CSARSGSPQETQYF.

This clonotype occurred a few times. The J gene is TRBJ1-4, the V gene TRBV7-2, with TRBD1 identical over 7 bases. Germline values: CDR1 SGHTA, CDR2 FQGNSA. Trimming removed 2 bases from V and 2 bases from J; junction bases left unmatched: 8. The CDR3 is 17 residues long. The CDR3 sequence is CASSLPQGQSTNEKLFF. Here the CDR3 DNA reads TGTGCCAGCAGCTTACCCCAGGGACAGTCGACTAATGAAAAACTGTTTTTT.

This clonotype was counted between two and nine times. The V gene is TRBV5-5, the J gene TRBJ2-6; D is ambiguous. In germline, CDR1 is SGHKS, CDR2 YYEKEE (reference sequence). The CDR3 extends over 15 amino acids. The V and J ends lost 0 bases and 0 bases respectively, with 4 bases between them. The CDR3 DNA reads as TGTGCCAGCAGCTTGGAGGCCTCTGGGGCCAACGTCCTGACTTTC. Translation gives CASSLEASGANVLTF.